A single TCR beta chain is shown here with its context. Its matching antigen is unknown. CTLA-4 blockade using ipilimumab, together with focal radiation, was received by patients with chemo-refractory metastatic non-small-cell lung cancer. This specimen belongs to a study of radiotherapy plus CTLA-4 blockade in lung cancer. General study results and limits: Peripheral blood showed expansion of tumor-derived TCR clones after radiotherapy and ipilimumab.

Using immunoSEQ multiplex PCR, the repertoire was profiled, and TCRdb retains in-frame clones only, with some absent. The data hold more than 90,000 clones, with roughly 74% observed a single time. V dropped 4 bases and J dropped 7 bases, with 9 bases sitting between them. The germline V gene encodes CDR1 MGHDK and CDR2 SYGVNS. CDR3 size: 12 residues. The sequence was obtained from a human donor with non-small cell lung cancer who had a partial response to radiotherapy plus ipilimumab. Here the sequenced sample was peripheral blood, taken from a patient treated with radiotherapy plus ipilimumab. V usage is TRBV25-1 and J usage is TRBJ2-3; TRBD2 is a possible D gene (5 bases). CDR3 in amino acids: CASSVPGNTQYF. DNA of the CDR3: TGTGCCAGCAGTGTCCCGGGAAATACGCAGTATTTT.